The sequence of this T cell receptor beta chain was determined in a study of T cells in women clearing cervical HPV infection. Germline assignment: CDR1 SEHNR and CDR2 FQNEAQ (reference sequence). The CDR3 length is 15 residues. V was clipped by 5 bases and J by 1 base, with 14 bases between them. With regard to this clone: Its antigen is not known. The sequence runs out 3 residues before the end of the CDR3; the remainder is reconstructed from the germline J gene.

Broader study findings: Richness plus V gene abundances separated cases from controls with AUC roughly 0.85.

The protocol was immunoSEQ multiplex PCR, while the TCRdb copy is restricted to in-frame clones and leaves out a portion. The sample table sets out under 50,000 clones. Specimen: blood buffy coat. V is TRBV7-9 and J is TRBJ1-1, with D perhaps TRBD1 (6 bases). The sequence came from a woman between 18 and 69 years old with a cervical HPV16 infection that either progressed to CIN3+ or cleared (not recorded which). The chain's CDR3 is CASSPGTRKNTEAFF. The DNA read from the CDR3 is TGTGCCAGCAGCCCTGGGACAAGGAAGAACACTGAA.